This is a list of T cell receptor beta chains from one sample in a study of T-cell reconstitution after alpha-beta-depleted transplantation in children. TCRdb reanalysed the PCR reads using MiXCR and keeps one entry per CDR3 protein. Among 700,000 to 850,000 distinct CDR3 sequences listed, about 16% were seen once. This specimen was PBMCs, mostly from graft donor cells, taken 360 days after TCRalphabeta/CD19-depleted stem cell transplant. These receptors were collected from a male patient under 18 who had a stem cell transplant for acute lymphoblastic leukemia, so the T cells may come from the graft donor. Both conserved end residues are part of each CDR3. A D gene is named only where the DNA matches it firmly. Clone size is stated in some rows and not others, as once, few, many or a class when expanded.

J gene	V gene	D gene	clone size	CDR3 DNA	CDR3 protein
TRBJ1-1	TRBV12-3/TRBV12-4	.	many	TGTGCCAGCAGGCCCGGGGGGGTTCTCAACACTGAAGCTTTCTTT	CASRPGGVLNTEAFF
TRBJ2-2	TRBV4-1	.	many	TGCGCCAGCAGCCAAGGGTGGACCGGGGAGCTGTTTTTT	CASSQGWTGELFF
TRBJ2-7	TRBV10-1	.	few	TGCGCCAGCAGCGCACCGGGGAGCTCCTACGAGCAGTACTTC	CASSAPGSSYEQYF
TRBJ2-2	TRBV12-3/TRBV12-4	.	.	TGTGCCAGCAGTTTACTTTCGTTACGGAAGGGCCTCGTAAACACCGGGGAGCTGTTTTTT	CASSLLSLRKGLVNTGELFF
TRBJ2-5	TRBV18	TRBD2	few	TGTGCCAGCTCACCCCAGGGACTAGCCCATTTTGAGACCCAGTACTTC	CASSPQGLAHFETQYF
TRBJ2-7	TRBV5-6	.	few	TGTGCCAGCAGCACCCTAGACAGGCCGATCTACGAGCAGTACTTC	CASSTLDRPIYEQYF
TRBJ1-5	TRBV5-6	TRBD1	.	TGTGCCAGCAGCTTGCTAGGAGAACAGGGGAACCAGCCCCAGCATTTT	CASSLLGEQGNQPQHF
TRBJ1-1	TRBV7-9	.	many	TGTGCCAGCAGCTTGGTTCATAACACTGAAGCTTTCTTT	CASSLVHNTEAFF
TRBJ2-5	TRBV7-3	.	few	TGTGCCAGCAGCCTTAACCACCAAGAGACCCAGTACTTC	CASSLNHQETQYF
TRBJ2-1	TRBV12-3/TRBV12-4	.	many	TGTGCCAGCAGTTTCGAGGGCCCCGGGACCTACAATGAGCAGTTCTTC	CASSFEGPGTYNEQFF
TRBJ2-7	TRBV3-1	.	few	TGTGCCAGCAGCCAAGATTCAGTACCGAGCTCCTACGAGCAGTACTTC	CASSQDSVPSSYEQYF
TRBJ2-3	TRBV7-2	.	.	TGTGCCAGCAGCTTAGTGGTTCGCCCCGATACGCAGTATTTT	CASSLVVRPDTQYF